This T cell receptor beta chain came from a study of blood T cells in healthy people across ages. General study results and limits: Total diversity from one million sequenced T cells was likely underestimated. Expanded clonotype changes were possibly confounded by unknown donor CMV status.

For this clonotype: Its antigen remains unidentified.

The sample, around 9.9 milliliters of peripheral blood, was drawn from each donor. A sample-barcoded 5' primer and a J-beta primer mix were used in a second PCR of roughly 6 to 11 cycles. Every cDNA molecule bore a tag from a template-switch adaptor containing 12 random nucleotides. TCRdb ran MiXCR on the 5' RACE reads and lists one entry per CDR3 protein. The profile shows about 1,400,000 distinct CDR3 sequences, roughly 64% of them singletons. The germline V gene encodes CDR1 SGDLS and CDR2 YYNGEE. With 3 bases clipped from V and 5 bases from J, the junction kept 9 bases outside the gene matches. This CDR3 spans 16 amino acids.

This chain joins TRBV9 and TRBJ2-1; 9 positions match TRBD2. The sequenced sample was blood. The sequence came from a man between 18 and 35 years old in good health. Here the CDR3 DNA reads TGTGCCAGCAGCGCCATAGCGGGGGAGATAAACAATGAGCAGTTCTTC. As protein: CASSAIAGEINNEQFF.